The 29 T cell receptor beta chains below were found in one sample sequenced in a study of blood T cells in healthy people across ages. Then a second PCR, running roughly 7 to 12 cycles, was carried out with a sample-barcoded 5' primer and a J-beta primer mix. TCRdb ran MiXCR on the 5' RACE reads and lists one entry per CDR3 protein. This table has hundreds of thousands of distinct CDR3 sequences, roughly 50% appearing once. The sequencing sample was made of blood. The receptors originated from a man aged 25 to 40 in good health.

V gene TRBV29-1 combines with J gene TRBJ2-1, with D tentatively TRBD2 (5 bases). The germline CDR1 and CDR2 sequences are SQVTM and ANQGSEA. The ends were cut back, 5 bases at V and 3 bases at J, with 14 bases in the middle. The CDR3 runs to 14 residues. The CDR3 sequence is CSVCSDNYYNEQFF. DNA for the CDR3: TGCAGCGTTTGTAGCGACAACTACTACAATGAGCAGTTCTTC.

The chain has TRBV5-1 and TRBJ2-2; D ambiguous. Germline CDR1 SGHRS, CDR2 YFSETQ. The CDR3 loop spans 15 amino acids. Trimming cost V 5 bases and J 1 base, with 12 bases left between them. The CDR3 nucleotides are TGCGCCAGCAGATCCGAGGACGTGAACACCGGGGAGCTGTTTTTT. It encodes CASRSEDVNTGELFF.

The sample holds a few counts of this clonotype. The chain combines TRBV11-1 with TRBJ2-5, with D unresolved. The germline V gene encodes CDR1 SGHAT and CDR2 FQDESV (reference sequence). The CDR3 loop spans 23 amino acids. V was shortened by 5 bases and J by 5 bases, with 42 bases between the two germline ends. For the CDR3, the DNA is TGTGCCAGCAGCGGGAAGGTCTCCCGTACACAGAAGCCCTTGACGATCGGACGGGAGACCCAGTACTTC. Translating it yields CASSGKVSRTQKPLTIGRETQYF.

This clonotype was seen a few times. The chain joins TRBV7-6 to TRBJ2-7, with 7 bases fitting TRBD1. The CDR3 runs to 15 residues. CDR1 and CDR2 from the germline V gene are SGHVS and FNYEAQ. The trim removed 6 bases at V and 3 bases at J, leaving 11 bases unmatched. CDR3 coding DNA: TGTGCCAGCAGTTCGGTTCAGGGGGTTCTCTACGAGCAGTACTTC. Protein: CASSSVQGVLYEQYF.

The chain couples TRBV20-1 to TRBJ1-2; possibly TRBD1 for D (6 bases). In germline, CDR1 is DFQATT, CDR2 SNEGSKA (reference sequence). This CDR3 spans 15 amino acids. V was pared by 6 bases and J by 4 bases, with 21 bases between. For the CDR3, the DNA is TGCAGTGCAACAACCGGGACACGGAGCTTCTATGGCTACACCTTC. Amino acid sequence: CSATTGTRSFYGYTF.

This clonotype appeared a single time. The V and J genes are TRBV4-1 and TRBJ1-4; a weak D match, TRBD1 (5 bases). The CDR3 is 17 amino acids. The germline gives CDR1 MGHRA, CDR2 YSYEKL. V shed 0 bases and J shed 0 bases, with 11 bases lying between them. CDR3 DNA: TGCGCCAGCAGCCAAGATCAAGCGGGGGCAACTAATGAAAAACTGTTTTTT. Its translation is CASSQDQAGATNEKLFF.

The chain couples TRBV27 to TRBJ1-5; the match to TRBD1 covers 7 bases. CDR3 length: 15 residues. Germline CDR1 is MNHEY and CDR2 is SMNVEV (reference sequence). The V segment lost 6 bases and the J segment 0 bases; nucleotides outside the gene matches: 5. The CDR3 region is CASRAGGNSNQPQHF. In nucleotides, the CDR3 is TGTGCCAGCAGAGCAGGGGGTAATAGCAATCAGCCCCAGCATTTT.

V gene TRBV4-1 combines with J gene TRBJ1-4, with TRBD1 identical over 12 bases. Germline V gene lookup returns CDR1 MGHRA and CDR2 YSYEKL. The J segment lost 6 bases and the V segment lost 7 bases, leaving 9 bases of the junction unmatched. The CDR3 length is 16 residues. In DNA form, the CDR3 reads TGCGCCAGCACCGGGACAGGGGGCGGGTTTTATGAAAAACTGTTTTTT. Translating gives CASTGTGGGFYEKLFF.

J is TRBJ2-5 and V is TRBV28; possibly TRBD2 for D (5 bases). Gene TRBJ2-7 matches the end of the DNA better, so the J call may be wrong. Germline CDR1 MDHEN, CDR2 SYDVKM. The CDR3 has 15 residues. CDR3 amino acids: CASSSLSGSASEQYF. As DNA, the CDR3 is TGTGCCAGCAGTTCCCTGTCGGGGTCGGCAAGCGAGCAGTACTTC.

This clonotype occurred once. The CDR3 protein is CATSGIGNQPQHF. CDR3 in DNA: TGTGCCACCAGTGGTATTGGCAATCAGCCCCAGCATTTT. V and J are TRBV24-1 and TRBJ1-5; D not resolved. V was cut by 5 bases and J by 2 bases, with 6 bases left in between. Germline values: CDR1 KGHDR, CDR2 SFDVKD. The CDR3 covers 13 residues.

This clonotype was counted once. The gene calls are TRBV20-1 and TRBJ2-4, with TRBD1 matching 8 bases. The last part of the DNA fits TRBJ2-7 better; the J call may be wrong. The CDR3 is 12 residues long. CDR1 is DFQATT, CDR2 SNEGSKA, per germline (reference sequence). CDR3 sequence: CSAPGQVAEQYF. Here the CDR3 DNA reads TGCAGTGCTCCGGGACAGGTAGCCGAGCAGTACTTC.

The rearrangement uses TRBV7-2 and TRBJ2-7; 10 nucleotides align to TRBD2. With 5 bases clipped from V and 3 bases from J, the junction kept 4 bases outside the gene matches. The CDR3 extends over 14 amino acids. Per germline, CDR1 SGHTA and CDR2 FQGNSA. The CDR3 protein is CTSSVTSGIYEQYF. CDR3 nucleotides: TGTACCAGCAGCGTAACTAGCGGGATCTACGAGCAGTACTTC.

To note about this clonotype: One end of the junction does not line up with germline, which may come from a read error. This chain uses TRBV10-3 with TRBJ2-1, with 8 bases aligning to TRBD2. CDR1 and CDR2 from the germline V gene are ENHRY and SYGVKD. The CDR3 is made up of 14 amino acids. Here the CDR3 DNA reads TGTGCCATCACGAGCGGGGGTTCCTACAATGAGCGGTTCTTC. Residues: CAITSGGSYNERFF.

This clonotype appeared a single time. The chain recombines TRBV9 with TRBJ2-5; 9 nucleotides match TRBD2. J lost 2 bases, V lost 0 bases, and 5 bases had no gene match. The CDR3 runs to 16 residues. The germline CDR1 and CDR2 sequences are SGDLS and YYNGEE. The CDR3 DNA follows: TGTGCCAGCAGCGTAGGGCTAGCGGGGAGGCAAGAGACCCAGTACTTC. Translated, it gives CASSVGLAGRQETQYF.

The chain couples TRBV6-6 to TRBJ1-3, with D possibly being TRBD1 (5 bases). The CDR3 length is 14 residues. Germline-derived CDR1 and CDR2 are MNHNY and SVGAGI (reference sequence). The V gene lost 7 bases and the J gene lost 0 bases, with 10 bases spanning the gap. The DNA for the CDR3 is TGTGCCAGCACCTGGGACCTCTCTGGAAACACCATATATTTT. Translated, it gives CASTWDLSGNTIYF.

The J gene is TRBJ2-3, the V gene TRBV21-1. TRBV21-1 is flagged as a pseudogene. The CDR3 extends over 14 amino acids. This chain's CDR3 is CASSNPANTDTQYF. The CDR3 DNA sequence: TGTGCCAGCAGCAATCCAGCAAACACAGATACGCAGTATTTT.

The table lists this clonotype with a few counts. This rearrangement joins TRBV20-1 to TRBJ1-2, with TRBD1 as a possible D gene (6 bases). Germline assignment: CDR1 DFQATT and CDR2 SNEGSKA (reference sequence). The CDR3 spans 14 residues. Trimming stripped 6 bases from V and 2 bases from J, with 16 bases between. CDR3 DNA: TGCAGTGCCAATCAAGTAGGGGGGAACTATGGCTACACCTTC. Translating gives CSANQVGGNYGYTF.

This rearrangement joins TRBV27 to TRBJ1-6, with a possible D match to TRBD1 (5 bases). Trimming left V 6 bases short and J 9 bases short, with 12 bases between. Germline V lookup: CDR1 MNHEY, CDR2 SMNVEV (reference sequence). The CDR3 is made up of 13 amino acids. The CDR3 nucleotides read TGTGCCAGCAGATCCGACAGTTCTTCACCCCTCCACTTT. Translated: CASRSDSSSPLHF.

The chain joins TRBV27 to TRBJ2-5; tentatively, D is TRBD1 (6 bases). The J call may be mistaken, given a closer DNA end match to TRBJ2-7. CDR1 is MNHEY, CDR2 SMNVEV, per germline (reference sequence). The CDR3 extends over 14 amino acids. CDR3 sequence: CASSLYGTTYEQYF. The DNA of the CDR3 is TGTGCCAGCAGTTTATATGGGACAACCTACGAGCAGTACTTC.

The CDR3 sequence: CASSYPDRAHEQFF. In nucleotides, the CDR3 is TGTGCCAGCAGCTATCCCGACAGGGCGCATGAGCAGTTCTTC. V usage is TRBV7-2 and J usage is TRBJ2-1, with 7 nucleotides matching TRBD1. V gave up 4 bases and J gave up 8 bases; unmatched junction bases: 8. The CDR3 is 14 amino acids. The germline V gene encodes CDR1 SGHTA and CDR2 FQGNSA.

This clonotype was seen a handful of times. This chain uses TRBV29-1 with TRBJ2-5, with 9 bases aligning to TRBD1. Germline V CDR1 and CDR2: SQVTM, ANQGSEA. This CDR3 comprises 14 residues. With 7 bases clipped from V and 5 bases from J, the junction kept 11 bases outside the gene matches. The CDR3 DNA follows: TGCAGCGCCCGTCCCGGGACAGGGCCTGAGACCCAGTACTTC. Encoded protein: CSARPGTGPETQYF. The variable domain in full, with the rest retrieved from reference TRBV29-1 and TRBJ2-5, is SAVISQKPSRDICQRGTSLTIQCQVDSQVTMMFWYRQQPGQSLTLIATANQGSEATYESGFVIDKFPISRPNLTFSTLTVSNMSPEDSSIYLCSARPGTGPETQYFGPGTRLLVL.

This clonotype has ten or more counts. J is TRBJ1-5 and V is TRBV10-2, with 9 bases fitting TRBD1. The CDR3 length is 15 residues. Germline V gene data show CDR1 as WSHSY and CDR2 as SAAADI. The V and J ends lost 5 bases and 1 base, in that order; junction bases with no gene match: 3. The CDR3 DNA follows: TGCGCCAGCAGTCCACAGGGGGCAAGCAATCAGCCCCAGCATTTT. Its protein is CASSPQGASNQPQHF.

The chain uses TRBV6-4 and TRBJ2-3, with D maybe TRBD2 (6 bases). Trimming pared 2 bases from V and 4 bases from J, leaving 19 bases between. Germline values: CDR1 MRHNA, CDR2 SNTAGT. CDR3 length: 17 residues. CDR3 in amino acids: CASSDGGLGIPADTQYF. Here the CDR3 DNA reads TGTGCCAGCAGTGACGGGGGGTTGGGCATCCCAGCAGATACGCAGTATTTT.

The gene calls are TRBV20-1 and TRBJ1-1, with D possibly TRBD1 on 5 matching bases. Germline V gives CDR1 DFQATT, CDR2 SNEGSKA (reference sequence). CDR3 size: 14 residues. Between the trimmed V and J ends, which lost 4 bases and 0 bases, there was a span of 12 bases. In DNA form, the CDR3 reads TGCAGTGCTAAGGAGACAGTCCTGAACACTGAAGCTTTCTTT. It yields the protein CSAKETVLNTEAFF.

This clonotype was seen only a few times. This chain links TRBV4-3 with TRBJ2-3, with 11 bases aligning to TRBD2. CDR1 LGHNA and CDR2 YSLEER come from the germline V gene. This CDR3 contains 17 residues. Trimming cost V 3 bases and J 3 bases; bases outside gene matches: 8. The CDR3 nucleotides are TGCGCCAGCAGCCAGGCTAGCGGGGGGATCATTACAGATACGCAGTATTTT. Amino acid sequence: CASSQASGGIITDTQYF.

This clonotype showed up many times. The chain uses TRBV25-1 and TRBJ2-5, with a possible D match to TRBD2 (5 bases). The CDR3 spans 13 residues. Germline CDR1 MGHDK, CDR2 SYGVNS. V was trimmed by 7 bases and J by 2 bases, leaving 11 bases between them. Here the CDR3 DNA reads TGTGCCAGCACCAGAGGGAATCAAGAGACCCAGTACTTC. Amino acid sequence: CASTRGNQETQYF.

This clonotype was seen just once. One end of the junction fails to match germline, which may point to a read error. The V gene is TRBV7-9, the J gene TRBJ2-7; D not certain. The germline gives CDR1 SEHNR, CDR2 FQNEAQ (reference sequence). This CDR3 spans 15 amino acids. The CDR3 sequence is CASSLDWLSTHEQYF. The CDR3 coding sequence is TGTGCCAGTAGCTTAGATTGGCTGAGTACCCACGAGCAGTACTTC.

This clonotype was seen only a few times. The chain links TRBV6-5 to TRBJ2-7; no clear D gene. The V gene lost 3 bases and the J gene lost 2 bases, with 11 bases spanning the gap. The CDR3 consists of 14 residues. Germline CDR1 and CDR2: MNHEY and SVGAGI. This CDR3 reads CASSYKSATYEQYF. CDR3 DNA sequence: TGTGCCAGCAGTTATAAGTCAGCAACCTACGAGCAGTACTTC.

This clonotype occurred a few times. The V gene is TRBV12-5, the J gene TRBJ1-2; TRBD1 is a possible D gene (5 bases). The CDR3 has 12 residues. V lost 11 bases to trimming and J lost 0 bases, with 10 bases between them. CDR1 LGHNT and CDR2 FRNRAP come from the germline V gene. CDR3 bases: TGTGCTGTAGGAGGGGCTAACTATGGCTACACCTTC. Protein product: CAVGGANYGYTF.